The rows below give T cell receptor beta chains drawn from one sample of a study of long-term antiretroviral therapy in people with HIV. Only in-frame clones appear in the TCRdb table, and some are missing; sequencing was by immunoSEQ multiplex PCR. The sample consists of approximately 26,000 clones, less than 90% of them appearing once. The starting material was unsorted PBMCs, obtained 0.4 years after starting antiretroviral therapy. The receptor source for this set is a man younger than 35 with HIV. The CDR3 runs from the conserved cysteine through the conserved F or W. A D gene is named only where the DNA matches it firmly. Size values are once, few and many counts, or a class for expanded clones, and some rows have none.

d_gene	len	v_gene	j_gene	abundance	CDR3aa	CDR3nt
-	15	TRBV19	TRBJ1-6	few	CASNLVGGYNSPLHF	TGTGCCAGTAATCTTGTGGGTGGTTATAATTCACCCCTCCACTTT
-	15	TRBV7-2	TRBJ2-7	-	CASSLSSGPAYEQYF	TGTGCCAGCAGCTTATCCTCGGGGCCAGCCTACGAGCAGTACTTC
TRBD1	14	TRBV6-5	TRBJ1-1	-	CASSYRDRRTEAFF	TGTGCCAGCAGTTACCGGGACAGGCGGACTGAAGCTTTCTTT
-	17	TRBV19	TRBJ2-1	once	CASSIPGSGPTYNEQFF	TGTGCCAGTAGTATCCCGGGGAGCGGACCAACCTACAATGAGCAGTTCTTC
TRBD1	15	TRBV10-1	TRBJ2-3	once	CASSDGTGGPETQYF	TGCGCCAGCAGTGATGGCACAGGGGGCCCAGAAACGCAGTATTTT
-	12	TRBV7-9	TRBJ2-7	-	CASSVAPYEQYF	TGTGCCAGCAGCGTCGCGCCCTACGAGCAGTACTTC
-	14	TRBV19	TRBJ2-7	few	CASSISRGSYEQYF	TGTGCCAGTAGTATTTCTCGGGGATCCTACGAGCAGTACTTC
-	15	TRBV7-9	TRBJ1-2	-	CASRPGGALNYGYTF	TGTGCCAGCAGGCCGGGTGGGGCTCTGAACTATGGCTACACCTTC
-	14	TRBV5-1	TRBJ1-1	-	CASSLQGVGTEAFF	TGCGCCAGCAGCTTACAGGGCGTGGGGACTGAAGCTTTCTTT
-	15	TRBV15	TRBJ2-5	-	CATRGGQGGPETQYF	TGTGCCACTAGGGGCGGGCAGGGTGGGCCAGAGACCCAGTACTTC
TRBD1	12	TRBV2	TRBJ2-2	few	CASRQGTGELFF	TGTGCCAGCAGACAGGGGACCGGGGAGCTGTTTTTT
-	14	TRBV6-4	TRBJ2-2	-	CASSESREAGELFF	TGTGCCAGCAGTGAAAGCAGGGAGGCCGGGGAGCTGTTTTTT
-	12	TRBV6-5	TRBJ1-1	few	CASSRQGTEAFF	TGTGCCAGCAGCCGGCAGGGGACTGAAGCTTTCTTT
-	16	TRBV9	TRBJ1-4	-	CASSPRGGTTEEKLFF	TGTGCCAGCAGCCCGCGAGGTGGGACGACGGAAGAAAAACTGTTTTTT
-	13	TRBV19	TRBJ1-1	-	CASSMVSNTEAFF	TGTGCCAGTAGTATGGTCAGTAACACTGAAGCTTTCTTT
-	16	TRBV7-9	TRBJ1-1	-	CASSSRSAGRDTEAFF	TGTGCCAGCAGCTCGAGGTCGGCAGGGAGAGACACTGAAGCTTTCTTT
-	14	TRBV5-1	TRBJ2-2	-	CASSFRENTGELFF	TGCGCCAGCAGCTTCCGGGAGAACACCGGGGAGCTGTTTTTT
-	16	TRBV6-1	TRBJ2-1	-	CASSEGGGESYNEQFF	TGTGCCAGCAGTGAAGGTGGCGGGGAGTCCTACAATGAGCAGTTCTTC
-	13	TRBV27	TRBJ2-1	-	CASSRVAAHEQFF	TGTGCCAGCAGTAGGGTTGCCGCCCATGAGCAGTTCTTC
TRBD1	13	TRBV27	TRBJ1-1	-	CASLRDRRKEAFF	TGTGCCAGCCTAAGGGACAGGAGAAAAGAAGCTTTCTTT
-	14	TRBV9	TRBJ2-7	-	CASSVEGGQDEQYF	TGTGCCAGCAGCGTAGAGGGGGGGCAGGACGAGCAGTACTTC
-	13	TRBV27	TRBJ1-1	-	CASSLSDVTRAFF	TGTGCCAGCAGTTTATCGGACGTGACACGAGCTTTCTTT
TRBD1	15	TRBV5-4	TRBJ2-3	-	CASSLVWTGGDTQYF	TGTGCCAGCAGCTTGGTCTGGACAGGCGGAGATACGCAGTATTTT
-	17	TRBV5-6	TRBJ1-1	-	CASSLGTVQEMNTEAFF	TGTGCCAGCAGCCTGGGGACTGTACAGGAAATGAACACTGAAGCTTTCTTT
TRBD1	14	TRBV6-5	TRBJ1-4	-	CASRNRGVGEKLFF	TGTGCCAGCAGAAACAGGGGAGTAGGGGAAAAACTGTTTTTT
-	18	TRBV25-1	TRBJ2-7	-	CASSENAALDTRGYEQYF	TGTGCCAGCAGTGAAAACGCGGCATTAGACACCAGGGGCTACGAGCAGTACTTC
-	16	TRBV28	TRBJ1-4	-	CASRPGWSAFGEKLFF	TGTGCCAGCAGACCCGGTTGGAGCGCCTTTGGAGAAAAACTGTTTTTT
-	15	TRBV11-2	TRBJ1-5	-	CASSLDLVSFRPQHF	TGTGCCAGCAGCTTAGATCTGGTCAGCTTTCGGCCCCAGCATTTT
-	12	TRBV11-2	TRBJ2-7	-	CASSSRPYEQYF	TGTGCCAGCAGCTCGAGACCCTACGAGCAGTACTTC
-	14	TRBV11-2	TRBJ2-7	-	CASSLEAGVYEQYF	TGTGCCAGCAGCTTAGAAGCAGGGGTCTACGAGCAGTACTTC
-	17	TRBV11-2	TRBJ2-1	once	CASSLYSRRSSYNEQFF	TGTGCCAGCAGCTTATACTCCCGGAGAAGCTCCTACAATGAGCAGTTCTTC
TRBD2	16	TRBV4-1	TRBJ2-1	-	CASSQYGVAGGNEQFF	TGCGCCAGCAGCCAATATGGTGTAGCGGGAGGCAATGAGCAGTTCTTC
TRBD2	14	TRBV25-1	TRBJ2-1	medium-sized	CASSLAGDYNEQFF	TGTGCCAGCAGTTTAGCGGGAGATTACAATGAGCAGTTCTTC
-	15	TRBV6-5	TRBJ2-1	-	CASSFGQSSYNEQFF	TGTGCCAGCAGTTTTGGACAGAGCTCCTACAATGAGCAGTTCTTC
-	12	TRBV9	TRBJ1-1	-	CASSVGGAEAFF	TGTGCCAGCAGCGTAGGGGGTGCTGAAGCTTTCTTT
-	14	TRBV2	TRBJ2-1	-	CASSVPQGDNEQFF	TGTGCCAGCAGTGTACCCCAGGGCGACAATGAGCAGTTCTTC
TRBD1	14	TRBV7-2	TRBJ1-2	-	CASSSISTGTGYTF	TGTGCCAGCAGCTCCATCTCGACAGGGACTGGCTACACCTTC
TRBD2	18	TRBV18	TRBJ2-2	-	CASSHGLAGGAATGELFF	TGTGCCAGCTCACATGGACTAGCGGGAGGAGCGGCCACCGGGGAGCTGTTTTTT
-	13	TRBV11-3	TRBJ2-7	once	CASSPDSSYEQYF	TGTGCCAGCAGCCCGGACAGCTCCTACGAGCAGTACTTC
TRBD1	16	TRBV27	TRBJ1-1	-	CASSYGTGLLNTEAFF	TGTGCCAGCAGTTACGGGACAGGTCTTCTGAACACTGAAGCTTTCTTT
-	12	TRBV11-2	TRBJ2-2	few	CASRQGGGELFF	TGTGCCAGCCGCCAAGGGGGCGGGGAGCTGTTTTTT